This T cell receptor (beta chain) was captured in a study of T cell changes during pregnancy in multiple sclerosis. TCRdb's copy holds only in-frame clones and misses some; the assay was immunoSEQ multiplex PCR. The sample carries 47,000 or so clones, over 85% recorded once. The CDR3 has 14 residues. The germline V gene encodes CDR1 SGHRS and CDR2 YFSETQ. The ends were cut back, 2 bases at V and 1 base at J, with 8 bases in the middle. J is TRBJ2-3 and V is TRBV5-1; D gene ambiguous. The receptor comes from a female donor with multiple sclerosis, enrolled in a pregnancy study. Here the sequenced sample was CD4+ T cells from peripheral blood mononuclear cells, taken in the first trimester of pregnancy. This chain's CDR3 is CASSFSTGTDTQYF. For the CDR3, the DNA is TGCGCCAGCAGCTTCTCTACGGGCACAGATACGCAGTATTTT.